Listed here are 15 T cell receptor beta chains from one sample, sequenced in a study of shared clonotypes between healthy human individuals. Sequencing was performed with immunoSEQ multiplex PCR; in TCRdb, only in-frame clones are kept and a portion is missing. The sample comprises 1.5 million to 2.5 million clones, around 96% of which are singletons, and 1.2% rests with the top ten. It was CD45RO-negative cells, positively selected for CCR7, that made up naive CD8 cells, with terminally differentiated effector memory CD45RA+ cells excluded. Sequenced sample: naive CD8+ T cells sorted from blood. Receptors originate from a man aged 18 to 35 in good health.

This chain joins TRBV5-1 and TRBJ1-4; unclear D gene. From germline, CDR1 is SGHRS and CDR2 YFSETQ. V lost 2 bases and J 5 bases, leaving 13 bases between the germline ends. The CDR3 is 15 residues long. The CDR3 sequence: CASSFVDGPNEKLFF. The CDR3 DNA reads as TGCGCCAGCAGCTTCGTTGACGGACCGAATGAAAAACTGTTTTTT.

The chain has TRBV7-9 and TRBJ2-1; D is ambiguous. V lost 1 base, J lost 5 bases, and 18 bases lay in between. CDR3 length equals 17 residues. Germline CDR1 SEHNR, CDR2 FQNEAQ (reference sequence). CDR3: CASSLGSGSPQHNEQFF. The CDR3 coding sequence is TGTGCCAGCAGCTTAGGATCCGGCAGTCCTCAACACAATGAGCAGTTCTTC. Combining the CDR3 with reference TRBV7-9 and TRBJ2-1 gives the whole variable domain DTGVSQNPRHKITKRGQNVTFRCDPISEHNRLYWYRQTLGQGPEFLTYFQNEAQLEKSRLLSDRFSAERPKGSFSTLEIQRTEQGDSAMYLCASSLGSGSPQHNEQFFGPGTRLTVL.

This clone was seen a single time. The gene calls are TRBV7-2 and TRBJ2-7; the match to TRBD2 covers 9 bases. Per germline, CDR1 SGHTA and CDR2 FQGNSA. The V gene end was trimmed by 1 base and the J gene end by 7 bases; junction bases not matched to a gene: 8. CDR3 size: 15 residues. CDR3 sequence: CASSLGVAGEGEQYF. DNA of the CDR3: TGTGCCAGCAGCTTAGGTGTAGCGGGAGAAGGAGAGCAGTACTTC.

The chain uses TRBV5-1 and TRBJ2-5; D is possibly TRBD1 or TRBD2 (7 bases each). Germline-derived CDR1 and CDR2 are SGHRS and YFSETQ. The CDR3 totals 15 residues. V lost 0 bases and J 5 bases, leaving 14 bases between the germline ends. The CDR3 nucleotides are TGCGCCAGCAGCTTGGCCAACAGGGGAGGGGAGACCCAGTACTTC. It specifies CASSLANRGGETQYF.

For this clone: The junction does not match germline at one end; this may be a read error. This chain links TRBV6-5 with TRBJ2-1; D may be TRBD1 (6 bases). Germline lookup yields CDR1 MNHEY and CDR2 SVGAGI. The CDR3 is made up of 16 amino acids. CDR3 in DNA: TGTGCCAGCAGTTACTCTACAGGGTCAGTCTACCATGAGCAGTTCTTC. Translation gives CASSYSTGSVYHEQFF.

In DNA form, the CDR3 reads TGTGCCAGTAGTATCAGGGACAATCAGCCCCAGCATTTT. Translating gives CASSIRDNQPQHF. The chain uses TRBV19 and TRBJ1-5; tentatively, D is TRBD1 (5 bases). CDR3 size: 13 residues. Germline assignment: CDR1 LNHDA and CDR2 SQIVND (reference sequence). V was clipped by 3 bases and J by 3 bases, with 6 bases between them.

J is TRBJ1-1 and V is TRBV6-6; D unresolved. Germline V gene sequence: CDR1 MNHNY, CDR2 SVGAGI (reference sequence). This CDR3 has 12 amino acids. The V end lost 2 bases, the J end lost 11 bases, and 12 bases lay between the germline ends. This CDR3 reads CASSYPGREAFF. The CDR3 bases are TGTGCCAGCAGTTACCCCGGGAGGGAGGCTTTCTTT.

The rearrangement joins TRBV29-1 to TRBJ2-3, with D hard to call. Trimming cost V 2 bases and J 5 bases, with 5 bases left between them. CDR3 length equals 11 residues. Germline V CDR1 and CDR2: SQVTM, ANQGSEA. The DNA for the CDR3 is TGCAGCGTTGAAAAGGGAGATACGCAGTATTTT. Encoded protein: CSVEKGDTQYF.

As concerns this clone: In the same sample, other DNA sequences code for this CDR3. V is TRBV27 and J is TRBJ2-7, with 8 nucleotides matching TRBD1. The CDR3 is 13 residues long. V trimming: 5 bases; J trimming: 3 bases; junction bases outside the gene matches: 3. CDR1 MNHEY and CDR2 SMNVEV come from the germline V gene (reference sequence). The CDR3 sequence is CASSETGGYEQYF. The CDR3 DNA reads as TGTGCCAGCAGTGAAACAGGGGGCTACGAGCAGTACTTC.

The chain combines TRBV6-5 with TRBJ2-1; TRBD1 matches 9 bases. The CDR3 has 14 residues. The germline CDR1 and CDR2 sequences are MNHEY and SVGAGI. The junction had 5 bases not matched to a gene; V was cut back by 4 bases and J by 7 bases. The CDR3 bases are TGTGCCAGCAGTTCGACAGGGGGTCCAAATGAGCAGTTCTTC. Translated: CASSSTGGPNEQFF.

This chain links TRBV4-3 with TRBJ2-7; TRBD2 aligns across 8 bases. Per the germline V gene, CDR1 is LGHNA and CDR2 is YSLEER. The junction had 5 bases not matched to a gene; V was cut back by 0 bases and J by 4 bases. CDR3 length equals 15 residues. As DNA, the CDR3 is TGCGCCAGCAGCCAAGAGGGTAGCGGGAAATACGAGCAGTACTTC. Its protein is CASSQEGSGKYEQYF.

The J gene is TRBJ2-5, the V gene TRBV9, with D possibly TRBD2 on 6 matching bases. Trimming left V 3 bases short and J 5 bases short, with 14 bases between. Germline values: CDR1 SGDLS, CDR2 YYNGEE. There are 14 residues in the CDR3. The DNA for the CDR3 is TGTGCCAGCAGCGGAGGCGGGGCCTGGGAGACCCAGTACTTC. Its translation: CASSGGGAWETQYF.

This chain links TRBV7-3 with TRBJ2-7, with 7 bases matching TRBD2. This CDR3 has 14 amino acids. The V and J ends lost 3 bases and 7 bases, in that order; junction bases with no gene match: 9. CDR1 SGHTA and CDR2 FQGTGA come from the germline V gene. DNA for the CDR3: TGTGCCAGCAGCTTGGACCCACTAGCGCGGGAGCAGTACTTC. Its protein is CASSLDPLAREQYF.

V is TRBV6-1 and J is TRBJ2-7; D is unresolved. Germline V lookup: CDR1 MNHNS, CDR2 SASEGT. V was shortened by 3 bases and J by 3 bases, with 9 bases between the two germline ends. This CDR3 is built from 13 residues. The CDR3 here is CASSDYSLYEQYF. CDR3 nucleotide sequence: TGTGCCAGCAGTGACTACAGCCTCTACGAGCAGTACTTC.

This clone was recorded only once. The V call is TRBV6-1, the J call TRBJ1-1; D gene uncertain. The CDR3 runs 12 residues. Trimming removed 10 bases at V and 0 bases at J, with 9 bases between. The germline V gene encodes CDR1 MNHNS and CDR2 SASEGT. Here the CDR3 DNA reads TGTGCCACGTACATAGTGAACACTGAAGCTTTCTTT. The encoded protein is CATYIVNTEAFF.